The 22 T cell receptor beta chains given below trace back to one sample, sequenced in a study of control samples from healthy donors and cancer patients. TCRdb keeps only in-frame clones here, not all; method: immunoSEQ multiplex PCR. The table lists fewer than 200,000 clones, 96% of them singletons. The material sequenced was blood. The receptors were gathered from a woman aged 30 to 39 in good health.

J is TRBJ1-1 and V is TRBV5-1; D unclear. Germline V CDR1 and CDR2: SGHRS, YFSETQ. The CDR3 is made up of 14 amino acids. V lost 2 bases and J lost 1, with 9 bases in between. The CDR3 coding sequence is TGCGCCAGCAGCTTAATACCGGGGAACACTGAAGCTTTCTTT. Residues: CASSLIPGNTEAFF.

This sequence joins TRBV6-6 and TRBJ1-5; the D is unclear. The CDR3 is 13 residues long. Germline-derived CDR1 and CDR2 are MNHNY and SVGAGI (reference sequence). V dropped 2 bases and J dropped 4 bases, with 6 bases sitting between them. CDR3: CASSYNENQPQHF. In nucleotides, the CDR3 is TGTGCCAGCAGTTACAACGAGAATCAGCCCCAGCATTTT.

The J gene is TRBJ1-6, the V gene TRBV7-8, with D possibly being TRBD1 (5 bases). The CDR3 loop spans 15 amino acids. Germline V gives CDR1 SGHVS, CDR2 FQNEAQ. The V and J ends lost 3 bases and 6 bases respectively, with 12 bases between them. CDR3 sequence: CASSLRGVANSPLHF. CDR3 nucleotides: TGTGCCAGCAGCTTGAGAGGGGTTGCTAATTCACCCCTCCACTTT. The complete variable domain, with remaining parts taken from reference TRBV7-8 and TRBJ1-6, reads GAGVSQSPRYKVAKRGQDVALRCDPISGHVSLFWYQQALGQGPEFLTYFQNEAQLDKSGLPSDRFFAERPEGSVSTLKIQRTQQEDSAVYLCASSLRGVANSPLHFGNGTRLTVT.

Written as DNA, the CDR3 is TGTGCCAGCAGCCAAGAGGTCGGAGACTATGGCTACACCTTC. It yields the protein CASSQEVGDYGYTF. V and J are TRBV14 and TRBJ1-2; D gene ambiguous. The CDR3 is made up of 14 amino acids. V lost 0 bases and J lost 3, with 8 bases in between. CDR1 SGHDN and CDR2 FVKESK come from the germline V gene. Full variable domain (missing parts from reference TRBV14 and TRBJ1-2): EAGVTQFPSHSVIEKGQTVTLRCDPISGHDNLYWYRRVMGKEIKFLLHFVKESKQDESGMPNNRFLAERTGGTYSTLKVQPAELEDSGVYFCASSQEVGDYGYTFGSGTRLTVV.

The rearrangement links TRBV19 to TRBJ1-3; 8 bases are shared with TRBD1. Trimming removed 5 bases from V and 0 bases from J; junction bases left unmatched: 6. CDR3 length: 16 amino acids. Germline CDR1 LNHDA, CDR2 SQIVND (reference sequence). CDR3 in DNA: TGTGCCAGTAGTCTTGGACAGGGATACTCTGGAAACACCATATATTTT. It encodes CASSLGQGYSGNTIYF.

This chain connects TRBV9 to TRBJ1-1, with a possible D match to TRBD1 (6 bases). The CDR3 contains 16 residues. V gave up 10 bases and J gave up 0 bases, with 22 bases separating them. CDR1 is SGDLS and CDR2 is YYNGEE in the germline V gene. The CDR3: CAGSAVGGAMNTEAFF. CDR3 coding DNA: TGTGCCGGCTCCGCGGTTGGGGGCGCGATGAACACTGAAGCTTTCTTT.

The chain recombines TRBV19 with TRBJ2-1; possibly TRBD1 for D (5 bases). V lost 9 bases and J 4 bases, leaving 22 bases between the germline ends. CDR1 is LNHDA, CDR2 SQIVND, per germline (reference sequence). CDR3 length: 16 residues. Written as DNA, the CDR3 is TGTGCCAGAACTCCCCGCCTCCCAGGGTGGTACAATGAGCAGTTCTTC. Amino acids: CARTPRLPGWYNEQFF.

The genes are TRBV6-5 and TRBJ2-1; D not resolved. The CDR3 spans 11 residues. Germline CDR1 reads MNHEY; CDR2 reads SVGAGI. V was shortened by 6 bases and J by 4 bases, with 4 bases between the two germline ends. CDR3 bases: TGTGCCAGCAGGGTTTACAATGAGCAGTTCTTC. Encoded protein: CASRVYNEQFF.

The table lists this clone with a count of one. The chain links TRBV23-1 to TRBJ1-2, with 7 bases fitting TRBD1. TRBV23-1 is filed as an ORF, its function uncertain. CDR3 length: 15 amino acids. V was pared by 1 base and J by 4 bases, with 6 bases of the junction left unmatched. The CDR3 bases are TGCGCCAGCAGTCAATACACAGGGGAAGGCTATGGCTACACCTTC. As protein: CASSQYTGEGYGYTF.

This clone was detected once. The chain links TRBV5-4 to TRBJ1-2; D remains ambiguous. Germline loops: CDR1 SGHNT, CDR2 YYREEE (reference sequence). The CDR3 totals 14 residues. The V end was cut by 4 bases, the J end by 4 bases, with 14 bases between. The CDR3 nucleotides are TGTGCCAGCAGCCCGGCCCGGGGAACCTATGGCTACACCTTC. This gives the protein CASSPARGTYGYTF. Full variable domain (missing parts from reference TRBV5-4 and TRBJ1-2): ETGVTQSPTHLIKTRGQQVTLRCSSQSGHNTVSWYQQALGQGPQFIFQYYREEENGRGNFPPRFSGLQFPNYSSELNVNALELDDSALYLCASSPARGTYGYTFGSGTRLTVV.

The sample holds one count of this clone. This rearrangement joins TRBV4-1 to TRBJ2-1; D is unclear. V lost 2 bases and J 6 bases, leaving 5 bases between the germline ends. The CDR3 length is 12 residues. Per germline, CDR1 MGHRA and CDR2 YSYEKL. The CDR3 here is CASSQPFNEQFF. DNA for the CDR3: TGCGCCAGCAGCCAACCATTCAATGAGCAGTTCTTC.

The V gene is TRBV18, the J gene TRBJ2-2, with D possibly TRBD2 on 5 matching bases. The CDR3 has 17 amino acids. With 1 base removed from V and 3 bases from J, the gap between germline ends came to 15 bases. Per the germline V gene, CDR1 is KGHSH and CDR2 is LQKENI. CDR3 residues: CASSPRLRRGYTGELFF. The CDR3 DNA is TGTGCCAGCTCACCACGTTTGCGGCGAGGGTACACCGGGGAGCTGTTTTTT.

The J gene is TRBJ1-6, the V gene TRBV10-2, with unresolved D. CDR3 length: 17 amino acids. CDR1 is WSHSY, CDR2 SAAADI, per germline. Between the trimmed V and J ends, which lost 0 bases and 1 base, there was a span of 10 bases. CDR3 residues: CASSESTGWSYNSPLHF. CDR3 nucleotides: TGCGCCAGCAGTGAGTCTACGGGTTGGTCCTATAATTCACCCCTCCACTTT.

This chain links TRBV21-1 with TRBJ1-1; the table's D gene call, TRBD1, was not cross checked with the DNA. TRBV21-1 is a known pseudogene. The CDR3 is 17 amino acids. CDR3 bases: TGTGCCAGCAGCATTTCCCCCAACCCGGGACAGAAGACTGAAGCTTTCTTT. It specifies CASSISPNPGQKTEAFF.

The chain joins TRBV13 to TRBJ2-5; 12 bases map to TRBD2. CDR1 PRHDT and CDR2 FYEKMQ come from the germline V gene (reference sequence). The CDR3 is 15 amino acids. Trimming cost V 5 bases and J 2 bases; bases outside gene matches: 3. CDR3 sequence: CASSPGLAGQETQYF. The CDR3 DNA reads as TGTGCCAGCAGCCCTGGACTAGCGGGGCAAGAGACCCAGTACTTC.

This clone was seen a handful of times. The chain couples TRBV30 to TRBJ1-2; D uncertain. Germline V CDR1 and CDR2: GTSNPN, SVGIG (reference sequence). The CDR3 totals 12 residues. V was clipped by 4 bases and J by 5 bases, with 11 bases between them. The CDR3 spells CAWKYGGYGYTF. Here the CDR3 DNA reads TGTGCCTGGAAATACGGAGGATATGGCTACACCTTC.

This clone was recorded only once. An end of the junction does not agree with germline; a read error may underlie this. The rearrangement uses TRBV2 and TRBJ2-7, with 7 bases matching TRBD2. The CDR3 length is 14 residues. Germline V gene sequence: CDR1 SNHLY, CDR2 FYNNEI. CDR3 sequence (DNA): TGTGCCAGCAGTGAAAGGGGCGGGAGCCGGACCCAACTCTTC. Translated, it gives CASSERGGSRTQLF. Full variable domain (remainder filled in from reference TRBV2 and TRBJ2-7): EPEVTQTPSHQVTQMGQEVILRCVPISNHLYFYWYRQILGQKVEFLVSFYNNEISEKSEIFDDQFSVERPDGSNFTLKIRSTKLEDSAMYFCASSERGGSRTQLFGPGTRLTVT.

The chain links TRBV6-5 to TRBJ1-1; TRBD1 aligns across 9 bases. Germline loops: CDR1 MNHEY, CDR2 SVGAGI. There are 14 residues in the CDR3. V lost 5 bases, J lost 3 bases, and 4 bases stayed unmatched. The CDR3 protein is CASSRDRVDTEAFF. CDR3 in DNA: TGTGCCAGCAGTCGGGACAGGGTAGACACTGAAGCTTTCTTT.

V gene TRBV28 combines with J gene TRBJ2-2, with 12 bases matching TRBD2. J was trimmed by 5 bases and V by 7 bases; bases with no gene match: 20. This CDR3 comprises 20 residues. Germline CDR1 is MDHEN and CDR2 is SYDVKM. The CDR3 loop reads CASTLSWPSGRASRTGELFF. The DNA for the CDR3 is TGTGCCAGCACCCTCTCATGGCCTAGCGGGAGGGCCTCTAGGACCGGGGAGCTGTTTTTT.

CDR3 sequence reads: CASNSGTGGEKLFF. The CDR3 DNA reads TGCGCCAGCAACTCCGGAACTGGAGGGGAAAAACTGTTTTTT. The chain is built from TRBV5-1 and TRBJ1-4; D unresolved. CDR1 and CDR2 from the germline V gene are SGHRS and YFSETQ. The CDR3 spans 14 residues. V shed 6 bases and J shed 8 bases, with 17 bases lying between them.

The chain combines TRBV6-5 with TRBJ1-3; D is unclear. In germline, CDR1 is MNHEY, CDR2 SVGAGI. This CDR3 is 15 amino acids long. The V end lost 0 bases, the J end lost 2 bases, and 8 bases lay between the germline ends. The CDR3 DNA reads as TGTGCCAGCAGTTACTCGATGGGCGCTGGAAACACCATATATTTT. Its protein product is CASSYSMGAGNTIYF.

The chain links TRBV4-1 to TRBJ1-1, with D hard to call. Between the trimmed V and J ends, which lost 3 bases and 10 bases, there was a span of 12 bases. CDR1 and CDR2 (germline): MGHRA, YSYEKL. This CDR3 spans 12 amino acids. The CDR3 nucleotides read TGCGCCAGCAGCCAGGGTCTAATGGTAGCTTTCTTT. Translated, it gives CASSQGLMVAFF.